This T cell receptor (beta chain) was obtained from a study of CD8 T cells in Susac syndrome. General study points: Regarding the TCR sequencing and HLA analysis, the study admitted that a relatively small number of individuals were involved.

V was cut by 3 bases and J by 2 bases, with 10 bases left in between. The CDR3 loop spans 14 amino acids. Germline-derived CDR1 and CDR2 are MDHEN and SYDVKM. RNA amounts of about 0.5 to 1 ug underwent reverse transcription with random hexamers. TCRdb redid the calling of the immunoSEQ multiplex PCR reads with MiXCR, one entry per CDR3 protein. The sample includes under 150,000 distinct CDR3 sequences, 94% of them seen just once. On this clonotype: Its antigen is still unknown.

High-throughput TCR beta sequencing covered peripheral CD8+ and CD4+ T cells. Healthy donors acted as controls, with matching for age and sex. The chain uses TRBV28 and TRBJ1-1; D gene ambiguous. The origin of this receptor is a human donor in good health. The sample taken for sequencing was CD8+ T cells from PBMCs. DNA for the CDR3: TGTGCCAGCAGTTTTATAACAGCTAACACTGAAGCTTTCTTT. Protein sequence: CASSFITANTEAFF.